This TCR beta chain was identified in a study of technical replicates of blood from several donors. With 7 bases removed from V and 4 bases from J, the gap between germline ends came to 8 bases. Germline values: CDR1 DFQATT, CDR2 SNEGSKA (reference sequence). This CDR3 comprises 11 residues. TCRdb's table, derived via immunoSEQ multiplex PCR, lists solely in-frame clones and lacks some. The profile shows around 92,000 clones, 95% of them singletons. The V call is TRBV20-1, the J call TRBJ2-1; a possible D gene is TRBD2 (5 bases). The sequence came from a human donor in good health. What was sequenced was T cells isolated from PBMCs. The CDR3 loop is CSVERYNEQFF. The DNA for the CDR3 is TGCAGTGTAGAGCGGTACAATGAGCAGTTCTTC.